A selection of T cell receptor beta chains follows, all from one sample in a study of blood T cells in healthy people across ages. TCRdb redid the calling of the 5' RACE reads with MiXCR, one entry per CDR3 protein. The sample carries roughly 700,000 distinct CDR3 sequences, around a quarter recorded once. This sample was shared with a second study, whose subject was T cells of mothers and their children.

The specimen sequenced was blood. These receptors were collected from a boy aged 5-17 years in good health. Each CDR3 is given with its conserved first and last residue. The D gene is left open where the match is weak. Clone size appears in some rows only: once, few, many, or a class for an expanded clone.

TGTGCCAGCAGCGTAGGAGGCGGGAGGGCCAACGAGCAGTACTTC CASSVGGGRANEQYF TRBJ2-7 TRBV9 TRBD2 .
TGTGCCAGCAGCTTAGATCAGCTAGCGGGGAGCCGGGAGACCCAGTACTTC CASSLDQLAGSRETQYF TRBJ2-5 TRBV7-2 TRBD2 few
TGCGCCAGCAGCTTGGGACTAGCGGGAATCGTAGATACGCAGTATTTT CASSLGLAGIVDTQYF TRBJ2-3 TRBV5-1 TRBD2 few
TGTGCCAGCAGCATCAGGGATAATTCACCCCTCCACTTT CASSIRDNSPLHF TRBJ1-6 TRBV7-2 . few
TGTGCCAGCAGTACAGGGGGCGATTTTGGAAACACCATATATTTT CASSTGGDFGNTIYF TRBJ1-3 TRBV28 TRBD1 .
TGTGCCAGCAGCCCTAGGGAGCCTACGCAGTATTTT CASSPREPTQYF TRBJ2-3 TRBV12-3/TRBV12-4 . few
TGTGCCAGCAGTTCTCCAGGGGGTCTGTTGGATGAGCAGTTCTTC CASSSPGGLLDEQFF TRBJ2-1 TRBV7-9 TRBD1 .
TGTGCCAGCAAAAAAAAAACAGGGGGCAAGTTCTACGAGCAGTACTTC CASKKKTGGKFYEQYF TRBJ2-7 TRBV6-7 TRBD1 .
TGTGCCAGCTCACTACGGGGGCCCCCCTACGAGCAGTACTTC CASSLRGPPYEQYF TRBJ2-7 TRBV18 . .
TGTGCCAGCAGCTTTACCAAGAGACAGGGGGTTAGCGGGGAGCTGTTTTTT CASSFTKRQGVSGELFF TRBJ2-2 TRBV7-8 TRBD1 .
TGTGCCAGCAATGGGGCTCGCCCGTCCCTCTACGAGCAGTACTTC CASNGARPSLYEQYF TRBJ2-7 TRBV21-1 . .
TGTGCCAGCACCCGGGGAAGTCAGGGGTACCAAGAGACCCAGTACTTC CASTRGSQGYQETQYF TRBJ2-5 TRBV11-2 . .
TGTGCCAGCAGTTTGGCGGGGACTGAGCAGTTCTTC CASSLAGTEQFF TRBJ2-1 TRBV12-3/TRBV12-4 . few
TGTGCCAGCAGCCTGATTAGCGGGGGACGGGACATTCAGTACTTC CASSLISGGRDIQYF TRBJ2-4 TRBV5-6 TRBD2 .
TGTGCCAGCAGGCCGTGGACAGGGGAAGTCGGAAAACTGTTTTTT CASRPWTGEVGKLFF TRBJ1-4 TRBV6-2/TRBV6-3 TRBD1 .
TGTGCCAGCAGCTTTACTAGCGGGGCATATGAGCAGTTCTTC CASSFTSGAYEQFF TRBJ2-1 TRBV7-3 TRBD2 few
TGCAGCGTTGGGTCGGCGAATGAAAAACTGTTTTTT CSVGSANEKLFF TRBJ1-4 TRBV29-1 . few
TGTGCCAGCAGTTCCGCTACTAGCGGGAGTGCCGGGGAGCTGTTTTTT CASSSATSGSAGELFF TRBJ2-2 TRBV12-3/TRBV12-4 TRBD2 .
TGTGCCAGCAGCTTTCAGAGCGGGGGAGTCTACGAGCAGTACTTC CASSFQSGGVYEQYF TRBJ2-7 TRBV11-3 TRBD2 .
TGTGCCAGCACATATGAGGGACAGGGGTCCTACGAGCAGTACTTC CASTYEGQGSYEQYF TRBJ2-7 TRBV28 TRBD1 few
TGTGCCAGCATTTTCACAGGGGCAACCGGGGAGCTGTTTTTT CASIFTGATGELFF TRBJ2-2 TRBV6-1 TRBD1 few
TGTGCCAGCTCACCATGGACAGGGTACCAAGAGACCCAGTACTTC CASSPWTGYQETQYF TRBJ2-5 TRBV18 TRBD1 .
TGCGCCAGCAGCCAATCCTTACCCGGCGGGGAGCAGTTCTTC CASSQSLPGGEQFF TRBJ2-1 TRBV4-3 . few
TGTGCCACCAGCGTCAGGCCGGGATCCTACGAGCAGTACTTC CATSVRPGSYEQYF TRBJ2-7 TRBV15 . few
TGTGCCTCGGGGCAAGGGGAATACGAGCAGTACTTC CASGQGEYEQYF TRBJ2-7 TRBV7-9 . .
TGTGCCAGCAGGCAGGCGGGGGTGAAAGATACGCAGTATTTT CASRQAGVKDTQYF TRBJ2-3 TRBV7-2 TRBD2 few
TGTGCCAGCAGCGGGTTCGAGGGACAAGACTACACCTTC CASSGFEGQDYTF TRBJ1-2 TRBV9 . few